These T cell receptor beta chains were read from a single sample in a study of patients and donors after allogeneic stem cell transplantation. MiXCR, applied by TCRdb to the RT-PCR reads, yields one record per CDR3 protein. The sample consists of 70,000 to 95,000 distinct CDR3 sequences, 4% to 5% of them appearing once. The sequenced material came from blood, either unsorted or a sorted T cell fraction (not recorded which). Source of these receptors: a human donor who was either an allogeneic HSCT recipient or a stem cell or donor lymphocyte infusion donor (not recorded which). It is not recorded whose cells these are; they may come from a transplant donor. Both conserved end residues are part of each CDR3. The D gene is left open where the match is weak. Not all rows give a size; the values are once, few, many and, for expanded clones, a class.

V gene	clone size	D gene	J gene	CDR3 protein	CDR3 DNA
TRBV5-1	many	TRBD1	TRBJ1-2	CASSWDRGDYGYTF	TGCGCCAGCAGCTGGGACAGGGGGGACTATGGCTACACCTTC
TRBV28	many	.	TRBJ2-1	CASSFAMTSQFF	TGTGCCAGCAGTTTTGCTATGACTTCGCAGTTCTTC
TRBV18	.	.	TRBJ1-1	CASSPSSQNTEAFF	TGTGCCAGCTCACCTAGCAGCCAAAACACTGAAGCTTTCTTT
TRBV9	many	TRBD2	TRBJ2-2	CASSDGRGVGTGELFF	TGTGCCAGCAGCGATGGTCGGGGGGTGGGAACCGGGGAGCTGTTTTTT
TRBV6-5	.	TRBD1	TRBJ1-2	CASSSPVSGGVEGYTF	TGTGCCAGCAGTTCCCCGGTGTCAGGGGGCGTGGAAGGCTACACCTTC
TRBV6-1	few	TRBD2	TRBJ2-1	CANSRQAGGRNEQFF	TGTGCCAACAGCCGACAAGCGGGGGGGCGCAATGAGCAGTTCTTC
TRBV15	once	.	TRBJ1-2	CATSPALPTVDGYTF	TGTGCCACCAGCCCCGCCTTACCAACGGTCGATGGCTACACCTTC
TRBV4-2	many	.	TRBJ1-2	CASSQDGPSRDYGYTF	TGTGCCAGCAGCCAAGATGGGCCGAGCCGGGACTATGGCTACACCTTC
TRBV12-3/TRBV12-4	many	.	TRBJ1-2	CASKKDNYGYTF	TGTGCCAGCAAGAAAGACAACTATGGCTACACCTTC
TRBV12-3/TRBV12-4	.	.	TRBJ1-6	CASDTGTLNSPLHF	TGTGCCAGCGACACAGGGACTCTTAATTCACCCCTCCACTTT
TRBV4-1	.	.	TRBJ1-4	CASSQEGGPGFNEKLFF	TGCGCCAGCAGCCAAGAAGGGGGGCCTGGTTTTAATGAAAAACTGTTTTTT
TRBV28	many	.	TRBJ2-1	CASSSGGQISYNEQFF	TGTGCCAGCAGTTCGGGGGGACAGATCTCCTACAATGAGCAGTTCTTC
TRBV7-3	many	.	TRBJ2-3	CASSLGGGADTQYF	TGTGCCAGCAGCTTAGGGGGGGGCGCAGATACGCAGTATTTT
TRBV7-9	many	.	TRBJ1-2	CASSYQAGIEGYGYTF	TGTGCCAGCAGCTACCAGGCGGGGATAGAAGGGTATGGCTACACCTTC
TRBV11-3	.	TRBD2	TRBJ2-7	CASSLLAGGPGYEQYF	TGTGCCAGCAGCTTACTGGCGGGGGGGCCCGGCTACGAGCAGTACTTC
TRBV20-1	many	TRBD2	TRBJ2-2	CSARDGRIGTGELFF	TGCAGTGCTAGAGACGGGAGGATCGGCACCGGGGAGCTGTTTTTT
TRBV5-1	many	.	TRBJ2-5	CASSSPDRLETQYF	TGCGCCAGCAGCTCACCTGACAGATTAGAGACCCAGTACTTC
TRBV3-1	many	TRBD2	TRBJ2-5	CASSRRPPGLAGVMGETQYF	TGTGCCAGCAGCCGACGCCCCCCGGGACTAGCGGGGGTCATGGGAGAGACCCAGTACTTC
TRBV7-2	.	.	TRBJ1-1	CASSFQGATEAFF	TGTGCCAGCAGCTTCCAAGGGGCCACTGAAGCTTTCTTT
TRBV6-5	many	.	TRBJ1-2	CASSYRGGFDGYTF	TGTGCCAGCAGTTATAGGGGGGGTTTCGATGGCTACACCTTC
TRBV5-1	many	.	TRBJ2-1	CASSLGTNNEQFF	TGCGCCAGCAGCTTGGGGACCAACAATGAGCAGTTCTTC
TRBV5-1	many	.	TRBJ2-6	CASMWSAGSGANVLTF	TGCGCCAGCATGTGGTCCGCCGGCTCTGGGGCCAACGTCCTGACTTTC
TRBV6-5	many	TRBD1	TRBJ1-2	CASSFGGQGYSGYTF	TGTGCCAGCAGTTTCGGCGGACAGGGATATAGCGGCTACACCTTC
TRBV7-9	medium-sized	.	TRBJ1-2	CASSLDGGKSYTF	TGTGCCAGCAGCTTAGACGGCGGTAAAAGCTACACCTTC
TRBV5-1	few	TRBD2	TRBJ2-7	CASTTGTIVSGEQYF	TGCGCCAGCACGACCGGGACTATCGTCTCTGGGGAGCAGTACTTC
TRBV6-1	many	.	TRBJ1-1	CASRHPPDRYTEAFF	TGTGCCAGCAGACACCCCCCGGACAGATACACTGAAGCTTTCTTT
TRBV9	few	TRBD2	TRBJ2-1	CASSVEASGIYEQFF	TGTGCCAGCAGCGTAGAGGCTAGCGGGATCTATGAGCAGTTCTTC
TRBV10-3	many	TRBD2	TRBJ2-2	CATLAGVFNTGELFF	TGTGCCACACTAGCGGGGGTTTTCAACACCGGGGAGCTGTTTTTT